Following are 30 T cell receptor beta chains from one sample sequenced in a study of control samples from healthy donors and cancer patients. Using immunoSEQ multiplex PCR, the repertoire was profiled, and TCRdb retains in-frame clones only, with some absent. The data show 130,000 to 150,000 clones, approximately 92% seen once. Sequenced: blood. These receptors all stem from a man aged 25 to 40 in good health.

The chain joins TRBV7-3 to TRBJ2-1; 9 bases are a match to TRBD2. The germline gives CDR1 SGHTA, CDR2 FQGTGA. The CDR3 spans 17 residues. Trimming at V came to 2 bases and at J to 2 bases, leaving 7 bases not matched to a gene. The CDR3 protein is CASSLGGTSFPYNEQFF. DNA of the CDR3: TGTGCCAGCAGCTTAGGGGGGACTAGCTTCCCCTACAATGAGCAGTTCTTC. Filled out from reference TRBV7-3 and TRBJ2-1, the complete variable domain reads GAGVSQTPSNKVTEKGKYVELRCDPISGHTALYWYRQSLGQGPEFLIYFQGTGAADDSGLPNDRFFAVRPEGSVSTLKIQRTERGDSAVYLCASSLGGTSFPYNEQFFGPGTRLTVL.

The chain employs TRBV23-1 and TRBJ2-4; D remains unclear. TRBV23-1 is reported as an ORF; its role is uncertain. This CDR3 has 16 residues. V was trimmed by 0 bases and J by 4 bases, leaving 13 bases between them. In DNA, the CDR3 is TGCGCCAGCAGTCAATCGGAGCCGGGCGGTAAAAACATTCAGTACTTC. It is translated as CASSQSEPGGKNIQYF.

This sequence joins TRBV9 and TRBJ1-2; maybe TRBD1 (5 bases). V was shortened by 3 bases and J by 8 bases, with 11 bases between the two germline ends. Germline CDR1 SGDLS, CDR2 YYNGEE. This CDR3 region has 12 residues. In nucleotides, the CDR3 is TGTGCCAGCAGCGCCAGGGCCTGGGGCTACACCTTC. Its protein product is CASSARAWGYTF. Variable domain in full (rest from reference TRBV9 and TRBJ1-2): DSGVTQTPKHLITATGQRVTLRCSPRSGDLSVYWYQQSLDQGLQFLIQYYNGEERAKGNILERFSAQQFPDLHSELNLSSLELGDSALYFCASSARAWGYTFGSGTRLTVV.

The V gene is TRBV7-8, the J gene TRBJ2-1; 7 nucleotides line up with TRBD1. With 5 bases clipped from V and 8 bases from J, the junction kept 15 bases outside the gene matches. This CDR3 is 16 amino acids long. Germline V gene lookup returns CDR1 SGHVS and CDR2 FQNEAQ. CDR3 amino acids: CASSPATGQMRDEQFF. For the CDR3, the DNA is TGTGCCAGCAGCCCCGCGACGGGACAGATGCGAGATGAGCAGTTCTTC.

The chain employs TRBV5-5 and TRBJ2-7, with a possible D match to TRBD2 (8 bases). Germline assignment: CDR1 SGHKS and CDR2 YYEKEE (reference sequence). The V end was cut by 5 bases, the J end by 7 bases, with 19 bases between. The CDR3 has 14 residues. The chain's CDR3 is CASSLQGPGGEQYF. The CDR3 region has the DNA TGTGCCAGCAGTCTACAGGGGCCGGGAGGGGAGCAGTACTTC.

The chain employs TRBV28 and TRBJ1-2; 7 positions agree with TRBD1. Trimming at V came to 6 bases and at J to 5 bases, leaving 3 bases not matched to a gene. The CDR3 is 12 amino acids. Germline CDR1 is MDHEN and CDR2 is SYDVKM. The CDR3 DNA reads TGTGCCAGCAGCCTACAGGGGTATGGCTACACCTTC. It translates to CASSLQGYGYTF.

V usage is TRBV10-3 and J usage is TRBJ2-2, with 9 bases matching TRBD2. Trimming removed 11 bases from V and 4 bases from J; junction bases left unmatched: 8. In germline, CDR1 is ENHRY, CDR2 SYGVKD. The length of the CDR3 is 14 residues. This CDR3 is CASAGGLVTGELFF. The CDR3 DNA follows: TGTGCCTCGGCGGGGGGGCTAGTCACCGGGGAGCTGTTTTTT.

Details on this clone: One end of the junction does not line up with germline, which may come from a read error. The chain couples TRBV2 to TRBJ1-1, with no clear D. CDR3 size: 14 residues. Germline lookup yields CDR1 SNHLY and CDR2 FYNNEI. The CDR3 sequence is CASSEANPGDEAFF. CDR3 nucleotides: TGTGCCAGCAGCGAAGCCAACCCTGGAGATGAAGCTTTCTTT.

The genes are TRBV27 and TRBJ2-3, with 9 bases lining up with TRBD2. V was clipped by 3 bases and J by 4 bases; unmatched bases: 8. Germline V gene sequence: CDR1 MNHEY, CDR2 SMNVEV (reference sequence). This CDR3 region has 16 residues. The CDR3 nucleotides read TGTGCCAGCAGTTTTGGACTAGCGAAAGGATCAGATACGCAGTATTTT. It yields the protein CASSFGLAKGSDTQYF.

Worth noting for this clone: The sample holds other DNA sequences that translate to the same CDR3. The V gene is TRBV5-4, the J gene TRBJ2-7; maybe TRBD1 (6 bases). Trimming removed 2 bases at V and 6 bases at J, with 6 bases between. This CDR3 is built from 11 residues. Germline V gene lookup returns CDR1 SGHNT and CDR2 YYREEE (reference sequence). CDR3 bases: TGTGCCAGCAGCTTAGGGGGCGAGCAGTACTTC. This codes for CASSLGGEQYF. Complete variable domain (other parts from reference TRBV5-4 and TRBJ2-7): ETGVTQSPTHLIKTRGQQVTLRCSSQSGHNTVSWYQQALGQGPQFIFQYYREEENGRGNFPPRFSGLQFPNYSSELNVNALELDDSALYLCASSLGGEQYFGPGTRLTVT.

The rearrangement joins TRBV14 to TRBJ1-2; possible D gene TRBD1, 6 bases. Germline lookup yields CDR1 SGHDN and CDR2 FVKESK. The CDR3 is 13 residues long. The V end lost 4 bases, the J end lost 3 bases, and 9 bases lay between the germline ends. The CDR3 sequence is CASSRNRDYGYTF. The CDR3 DNA follows: TGTGCCAGCAGCCGGAACAGGGACTATGGCTACACCTTC.

CDR3 sequence (DNA): TGTGCCAGCAGTTCAGGGGTGAACACTGAAGCTTTCTTT. It translates to CASSSGVNTEAFF. The rearrangement joins TRBV27 to TRBJ1-1, with D tentatively TRBD1 (6 bases). Germline CDR1 MNHEY, CDR2 SMNVEV (reference sequence). The CDR3 extends over 13 amino acids. The V and J ends lost 4 bases and 0 bases respectively, with 6 bases between them.

The chain couples TRBV10-1 to TRBJ2-3, with 9 bases aligning to TRBD1. Germline CDR1 and CDR2: WNHNN and SYGVQD (reference sequence). The CDR3 totals 15 residues. V trimming: 6 bases; J trimming: 6 bases; junction bases outside the gene matches: 10. The CDR3 region is CASRPSGTGSDTQYF. The CDR3 DNA sequence: TGCGCCAGCAGGCCTTCCGGGACAGGGTCGGATACGCAGTATTTT.

This chain links TRBV2 with TRBJ2-2; 8 positions agree with TRBD2. Trimming cost V 6 bases and J 5 bases; bases outside gene matches: 8. Germline-derived CDR1 and CDR2 are SNHLY and FYNNEI. This CDR3 is 15 amino acids long. The CDR3 DNA follows: TGTGCCAGCAGGCCGAGCGGGGGTGGTACCGGGGAGCTGTTTTTT. It codes for CASRPSGGGTGELFF.

This chain joins TRBV6-1 and TRBJ2-7; 7 bases agree with TRBD2. Germline V CDR1 and CDR2: MNHNS, SASEGT. V shed 1 base and J 4 bases; nucleotides not matched to a gene: 1. CDR3 size: 13 residues. As DNA, the CDR3 is TGTGCCAGCAGTGAAGTGGGGGGGTACGAGCAGTACTTC. Protein sequence: CASSEVGGYEQYF.

This clone was seen a handful of times. V gene TRBV5-8 combines with J gene TRBJ1-6; perhaps TRBD1 as D (5 bases). This CDR3 is 15 amino acids long. With 1 base removed from V and 6 bases from J, the gap between germline ends came to 11 bases. CDR1 is SGHTS and CDR2 is YDEGEE in the germline V gene. The CDR3 protein is CASSLRQLSNSPLHF. CDR3 in DNA: TGTGCCAGCAGCTTGAGACAGCTTAGTAATTCACCCCTCCACTTT.

The chain links TRBV28 to TRBJ1-2, with D tentatively TRBD1 (5 bases). CDR3 length equals 12 residues. Germline CDR1 MDHEN, CDR2 SYDVKM. The V end lost 3 bases, the J end lost 8 bases, and 10 bases lay between the germline ends. The CDR3 loop reads CASSFQGTGYTF. Here the CDR3 DNA reads TGTGCCAGCAGTTTTCAGGGAACGGGCTACACCTTC.

This clone occurred once. The chain uses TRBV11-2 and TRBJ2-3, with 9 positions matching TRBD2. The V segment lost 3 bases and the J segment 1 base; nucleotides outside the gene matches: 2. This CDR3 contains 15 residues. The germline V gene encodes CDR1 SGHAT and CDR2 FQNNGV. The CDR3 reads CASSFGGGGTDTQYF. In DNA form, the CDR3 reads TGTGCCAGCAGCTTCGGCGGGGGGGGCACAGATACGCAGTATTTT.

The rearrangement links TRBV19 to TRBJ2-3, with D uncertain. This CDR3 contains 13 residues. CDR1 is LNHDA and CDR2 is SQIVND in the germline V gene (reference sequence). The V end lost 9 bases, the J end lost 1 base, and 11 bases lay between the germline ends. This CDR3 is CASRNGGTDTQYF. The CDR3 nucleotides are TGTGCCAGCAGAAACGGAGGCACAGATACGCAGTATTTT.

CDR3 nucleotide sequence: TGTGCCAGCAGTACCTCTGGAAACACCATATATTTT. Translation: CASSTSGNTIYF. The rearrangement joins TRBV12-3 or TRBV12-4 to TRBJ1-3; D not resolved. This CDR3 has 12 amino acids. Trimming pared 5 bases from V and 0 bases from J, leaving 2 bases between.

This chain connects TRBV24-1 to TRBJ1-5, with 9 bases fitting TRBD1. Per the germline V gene, CDR1 is KGHDR and CDR2 is SFDVKD. This CDR3 spans 16 amino acids. The V segment lost 5 bases and the J segment 3 bases; nucleotides outside the gene matches: 7. The CDR3 nucleotides read TGTGCCACCAGTGCCATATCACAGGGGGCCAATCAGCCCCAGCATTTT. Residues: CATSAISQGANQPQHF.

This chain links TRBV7-9 with TRBJ2-1; 8 bases line up with TRBD2. The CDR3 length is 10 residues. Germline V gene lookup returns CDR1 SEHNR and CDR2 FQNEAQ (reference sequence). V lost 11 bases, J lost 15 bases, and 9 bases stayed unmatched. The CDR3 sequence: CAAGGGGLFF. For the CDR3, the DNA is TGTGCCGCGGGGGGCGGGGGACTGTTCTTC.

The chain uses TRBV28 and TRBJ2-5; perhaps TRBD2 as D (6 bases). This CDR3 has 13 amino acids. Trimming pared 6 bases from V and 2 bases from J, leaving 10 bases between. Germline values: CDR1 MDHEN, CDR2 SYDVKM. Here the CDR3 DNA reads TGTGCCAGCAGAGGGACTCCGCAAGAGACCCAGTACTTC. As protein: CASRGTPQETQYF.

The chain joins TRBV7-8 to TRBJ1-2, with 9 bases aligning to TRBD1. J was trimmed by 8 bases and V by 5 bases; bases with no gene match: 9. CDR3 length equals 14 residues. Looked up from germline, CDR1 is SGHVS and CDR2 is FQNEAQ. The CDR3, as DNA: TGTGCCAGCAGCCCCGCGGGGACAGGGAGGGGCTACACCTTC. Amino acid sequence: CASSPAGTGRGYTF.

The chain couples TRBV29-1 to TRBJ2-1; 14 bases fit TRBD2. Germline assignment: CDR1 SQVTM and CDR2 ANQGSEA. The CDR3 is 15 amino acids. The V segment lost 7 bases and the J segment 4 bases; nucleotides outside the gene matches: 6. The CDR3 is CSGATSGGAYNEQFF. DNA for the CDR3: TGCAGCGGCGCGACTAGCGGGGGGGCTTACAATGAGCAGTTCTTC.

The chain uses TRBV9 and TRBJ1-5; D call uncertain. The CDR3 runs to 13 residues. The germline V gene has CDR1 SGDLS and CDR2 YYNGEE. Trimming took off 4 bases at V and 6 bases at J, with 11 bases between the two ends. The CDR3 DNA is TGTGCCAGCAGCCCGTCCGTATCTCAGCCCCAGCATTTT. Its protein is CASSPSVSQPQHF.

The chain is built from TRBV19 and TRBJ1-5; D possibly corresponds to TRBD1 (6 bases). The germline V and J ends were trimmed by 2 bases and 1 base, with 12 bases remaining between them. From germline, CDR1 is LNHDA and CDR2 SQIVND (reference sequence). The CDR3 has 16 amino acids. This CDR3 is CASSIREGGSNQPQHF. The CDR3 coding sequence is TGTGCCAGTAGTATAAGGGAAGGGGGGAGCAATCAGCCCCAGCATTTT.

This clone has a single count. The CDR3 nucleotides read TGTGCCAGCAGCTTAGTATCCAGGGCCACTGAAGCTTTCTTT. This translates into CASSLVSRATEAFF. The V call is TRBV7-9, the J call TRBJ1-1; tentative D call: TRBD1 (5 bases). CDR1 and CDR2 (germline): SEHNR, FQNEAQ (reference sequence). This CDR3 comprises 14 residues. V was shortened by 1 base and J by 4 bases, with 10 bases between the two germline ends. Drawing the rest from reference TRBV7-9 and TRBJ1-1, the complete variable domain is DTGVSQNPRHKITKRGQNVTFRCDPISEHNRLYWYRQTLGQGPEFLTYFQNEAQLEKSRLLSDRFSAERPKGSFSTLEIQRTEQGDSAMYLCASSLVSRATEAFFGQGTRLTVV.

The chain employs TRBV5-1 and TRBJ1-1; 10 positions agree with TRBD1. The V gene end was trimmed by 3 bases and the J gene end by 1 base; junction bases not matched to a gene: 3. This CDR3 is built from 15 residues. Germline CDR1 reads SGHRS; CDR2 reads YFSETQ. The CDR3: CASSYGTGANTEAFF. The CDR3 nucleotides read TGCGCCAGCAGCTATGGGACAGGGGCGAACACTGAAGCTTTCTTT.

The chain links TRBV5-1 to TRBJ2-7; D is perhaps TRBD2 (5 bases). CDR1 and CDR2 (germline): SGHRS, YFSETQ. The CDR3 is made up of 14 amino acids. V shed 2 bases and J shed 7 bases, with 16 bases lying between them. The DNA of the CDR3 is TGCGCCAGCAGCTTCACGCGGGCGAAAGGGGAGCAGTACTTC. This sequence encodes CASSFTRAKGEQYF.